This T cell receptor beta chain was documented in a study of T cells in Graves' hyperthyroidism and ophthalmopathy. The study left out patients who had uncontrolled infection, other autoimmune disease, pregnancy or lactation. Diagnoses rested on clinical symptoms, serum thyroxine and TRAb, thyroid ultrasound and orbital computed tomography. It was RNA transcripts that yielded the amplified TCR beta CDR3 regions. HTBI primers were employed in a first-round RT-PCR of the TCR CDR3. Via MiXCR, TCRdb re-called the multiplex PCR reads, giving one row per CDR3 protein. The data contain about 560,000 distinct CDR3 sequences, more than 45% of them singletons. As for this clonotype: Antigen: not known.

General study findings and limits: Ophthalmopathy stood apart from stable hyperthyroidism in a 13 V-J model. Peripheral blood also featured most of the thyroid clonotypes expanded above 0.001.

V was cut by 3 bases and J by 4 bases, with 8 bases left in between. Germline V gene sequence: CDR1 SGDLS, CDR2 YYNGEE. This CDR3 contains 14 residues. The TCR originated in a woman in her late teens or twenties with Graves' hyperthyroidism. The V and J genes are TRBV9 and TRBJ2-6; D not certain. The sequencing input was peripheral blood or thyroid tissue (not recorded which). The CDR3 region is CASSENSGANVLTF. The CDR3 DNA sequence: TGTGCCAGCAGCGAAAATTCAGGGGCCAACGTCCTGACTTTC. Filled out from reference TRBV9 and TRBJ2-6, the complete variable domain reads DSGVTQTPKHLITATGQRVTLRCSPRSGDLSVYWYQQSLDQGLQFLIQYYNGEERAKGNILERFSAQQFPDLHSELNLSSLELGDSALYFCASSENSGANVLTFGAGSRLTVL.